The entry below gives a single T cell receptor (beta chain) sequence along with its context. Deletions cut 2 bases from V and 3 bases from J, with 8 bases between. Germline-derived CDR1 and CDR2 are MNHEY and SVGAGI. The length of the CDR3 is 13 residues. The data were obtained in a study of lymphopenia after photon versus proton radiotherapy. TCRdb's table, derived via immunoSEQ multiplex PCR, lists solely in-frame clones and lacks some. Of 65,000 to 85,000 clones listed, about 90% are singletons. This chain links TRBV6-5 with TRBJ2-7, with D unclear. The sequencing here drew on peripheral blood, taken from a patient treated with photon-based radiotherapy. This sequence was found in a woman in her thirties or forties with cholangiocarcinoma. The CDR3 protein is CASSYHVDYEQYF. The DNA of the CDR3 is TGTGCCAGCAGTTACCATGTGGACTACGAGCAGTACTTC.